The sequence of this T cell receptor beta chain was determined in a study of T-cell reconstitution after alpha-beta-depleted transplantation in children. The V end was cut by 5 bases, the J end by 0 bases, with 8 bases between. CDR3 length: 15 amino acids. A TCRbeta library incorporating unique molecular identifiers was prepared. TCRdb ran MiXCR on the PCR reads and lists one entry per CDR3 protein. Of hundreds of thousands of distinct CDR3 sequences detected, about a sixth appear once; the ten largest clones hold about 41%. This clonotype has just a few counts. Material: PBMCs, mostly from graft donor cells, obtained 360 days after TCRalphabeta/CD19-depleted stem cell transplant. The TCR was taken from a male patient aged 2 to 9 who had a stem cell transplant for acute lymphoblastic leukemia, so the T cells may come from the graft donor. The chain carries TRBV12-3 or TRBV12-4 and TRBJ2-6; D ambiguous. The CDR3 sequence is CASSPKSSGANVLTF. The CDR3 coding sequence is TGTGCCAGCAGTCCTAAAAGCTCTGGGGCCAACGTCCTGACTTTC.